The 3 T cell receptor beta chains given below trace back to one sample, sequenced in a study of T-cell reconstitution after alpha-beta-depleted transplantation in children. Unique molecular identifiers were built into the TCRbeta library. TCRdb reprocessed the PCR reads via MiXCR and lists one record per CDR3 protein. The sample includes 100,000 or so distinct CDR3 sequences, 9% to 15% of them seen just once. Sequencing used PBMCs from the stem cell graft donor, obtained from the stem cell graft. The receptors stem from a human donor who donated a stem cell graft to a child with inherited bone marrow failure.

This clonotype was counted at least ten times. V usage is TRBV4-2 and J usage is TRBJ1-4, with 7 bases that match TRBD1. Germline CDR1 reads LGHNA; CDR2 reads YNFKEQ. V trimming: 1 base; J trimming: 4 bases; junction bases outside the gene matches: 6. The CDR3 is 16 amino acids. This chain's CDR3 is CASSQAKTGVNEKLFF. CDR3 nucleotides: TGTGCCAGCAGCCAAGCGAAAACAGGGGTTAATGAAAAACTGTTTTTT.

The chain is built from TRBV5-4 and TRBJ2-1; 9 nucleotides align to TRBD2. Germline CDR1 and CDR2: SGHNT and YYREEE (reference sequence). CDR3 length: 14 amino acids. V was pared by 3 bases and J by 7 bases, with 5 bases of the junction left unmatched. In DNA form, the CDR3 reads TGTGCCAGCAGCTCCGGGACTAGCCCTAATGAGCAGTTCTTC. This sequence encodes CASSSGTSPNEQFF.

This clonotype has ten or more counts. The CDR3 DNA reads as TGCAGTGCTAGGTTAGGGGGGGAGTACGAGCAGTACTTC. It codes for CSARLGGEYEQYF. The chain has TRBV20-1 and TRBJ2-7; maybe TRBD2 (7 bases). The germline gives CDR1 DFQATT, CDR2 SNEGSKA (reference sequence). The V end lost 3 bases, the J end lost 4 bases, and 13 bases lay between the germline ends. There are 13 residues in the CDR3.